This TCR beta chain was captured by sequencing in a study of T cells expressing NK-cell markers. About the research overall: All TCR beta repertoires analysed originated from sorted CD3+CD56+NKG2C+, CD3+CD56+NKG2C- and CD3+CD56-NKG2C+ T cells. Among the eight sequenced donors, seven tested HCMV-seropositive and one tested seronegative. Study conclusions and caveats: About six donors showed dominant NKG2C+ clonotypes comprising about 1.0-7.5% of their CD8+ T cells.

As to this clonotype: Its antigen is unknown.

Making the TCR beta cDNA relied on 5'RACE template switching with UMIs. TCRdb reprocessed the 5' RACE reads, with one entry per CDR3 protein and no DNA. Its clone listing holds 550,000 to 600,000 distinct CDR3 sequences. The CDR3 contains 16 residues. The germline CDR1 and CDR2 sequences are LGHDT and YNNKEL (reference sequence). The receptor's source is a man aged 18-30 years in good health. Sequencing input: blood T cells: a sorted CD56 or NKG2C T cell subset, CD4+ or CD8+ T cells, or bulk PBMC T cells (not recorded which). The chain couples TRBV3-1 to TRBJ2-3; the TCRdb D gene call, TRBD1, has no DNA to confirm it. The CDR3 here is CASSQDTTGVDNTQYF.